This T cell receptor (beta chain) originates from a study of CD8 T cells in ankylosing spondylitis (dated by TCRdb to 2016 to 2017). Background for the entire study: The study profiled T cell receptor beta repertoires in healthy donors and ankylosing spondylitis patients to find disease-linked TCR variants. In total, the full study cohort was made up of 100 to 140 healthy donors and 25 ankylosing spondylitis patients. Samples of peripheral blood were taken, and for ankylosing spondylitis patients, synovial fluid was collected as well. General study outcomes and caveats: Blood from ankylosing spondylitis patients appeared to be characterized by a TCR beta motif made up of eight highly homologous amino acid variants. A CD8+ phenotype was shown by the disease-linked clones, which were found at relatively low frequencies in peripheral blood. The disease-linked clones were reported as significantly enriched in matched synovial fluid samples from ankylosing spondylitis patients. Some TCR beta motif variants had previously been reported in synovial fluid and blood of reactive arthritis patients, which suggested common disease-initiation mechanisms.

This clonotype was seen ten or more times. It lacks a known antigen. No base qualities exist here, and no much larger clone lies one base off it. The CDR3 runs 15 amino acids, cysteine and phenylalanine included. Only CDR3 DNA is held: 45 bases, read in frame from base 1. From a lookup of the germline V gene (reference sequence), CDR1 and CDR2 are DFQATT and SNEGSKA. At the junction V is shortened by 5 bases and J by 5 bases; bases outside the gene matches: 10. For sequencing, an Illumina HiSeq 2500 was employed. Quantitative 5'-RACE with molecular barcodes was used to prepare TCR beta libraries. For the original study's pipeline: A new computational method, built on a probabilistic model of VDJ rearrangement, was used to identify disease-linked TCR variants. In TCRdb, the public reads were trimmed at Q25 with fastp and aligned with MiXCR, with productive beta chains retained. Each CDR3 protein appears once, grouped with its most common genes and DNA. In this record, the V and J calls reflect TCRdb's handling and not the investigators' own analysis. A total of 200,000 or so distinct CDR3 sequences appear in this sample, roughly 18% of them only once. Of the sample, roughly 4.5% is held by the ten largest clones.

Sequencing was done on a sample of blood, either unsorted or a sorted T cell fraction (not recorded which). This receptor was identified in a male donor between 5 and 35 years old with ankylosing spondylitis or in good health (not recorded which). Donor details come from another sample of the same person, matched by shared clones. The receptor chain draws on TRBV20-1 and TRBJ2-1; TRBD2 lines up with 9 middle nucleotides. Here the CDR3 is given as CSAPYAGGPDNEQFF. The nucleotide sequence reads as follows: TGCAGTGCTCCCTATGCGGGAGGGCCGGACAATGAGCAGTTCTTC.